This T cell receptor (beta chain) came from a study of radiotherapy plus CTLA-4 blockade in lung cancer. Study background: Among patients, more than 15% showed objective responses, and 30% to 40% had disease control. Overall study results and limits: Radiotherapy was combined with ipilimumab, and tumor-derived TCR clones then expanded in blood. Response was reportedly best predicted by early blood T cell clone dynamics, with interferon-beta.

Patients in the study, people with chemo-refractory metastatic non-small-cell lung cancer, received focal radiation plus ipilimumab CTLA-4 blockade. The V and J ends lost 1 base and 0 bases respectively, with 7 bases between them. Germline CDR1 reads SEHNR; CDR2 reads FQNEAQ (reference sequence). The CDR3 extends over 14 amino acids. The table came from immunoSEQ multiplex PCR; TCRdb's copy has only in-frame clones and leaves some out. The repertoire holds roughly 80,000 clones, with around 81% as singletons. As for this clone: Antigen specificity is unknown.

Sequenced material: peripheral blood, taken from a patient treated with radiotherapy plus ipilimumab. The chain is built from TRBV7-9 and TRBJ2-7, with a possible D match to TRBD1 (5 bases). The sequence was obtained from a human donor with non-small cell lung cancer who had a partial response to radiotherapy plus ipilimumab. Some clones in this sample may be carry-over from other donors' samples. For the CDR3, the DNA is TGTGCCAGCAGCTTAGGACAGAACTCCTACGAGCAGTACTTC. Translation gives CASSLGQNSYEQYF.